This T cell receptor (beta chain) was retrieved from a study of cytomegalovirus exposure and HLA in healthy donors. CDR3 size: 15 residues. Per the germline V gene, CDR1 is MNHEY and CDR2 is SVGAGI. V lost 10 bases and J lost 1; bases outside the gene matches: 12. Study-wide results and caveats: Previous analysis showed most TCR beta V segments were productive about 87% or about 30% of the time. In a later analysis, TCR beta V- and J-gene trimming was associated with a missense DCLRE1C variant.

This clone has more than one count but fewer than ten. Its antigen remains unknown. A multiplex PCR was run with 60 Vbeta primers and 13 Jbeta primers. The data were produced by immunoSEQ multiplex PCR, yet TCRdb's version contains in-frame clones alone and is incomplete. Among more than 65,000 clones, roughly 80% were seen once, and the ten largest hold 3%. The chain employs TRBV6-5 and TRBJ1-2, with 7 bases identical to TRBD1. Specimen: PBMCs. This clonotype was sampled from a man aged 35 to 55 in good health and CMV-seronegative. The CDR3 is CATRKGQLINYGYTF. CDR3 coding DNA: TGTGCCACCAGGAAGGGACAGCTGATTAACTATGGCTACACCTTC.